The clone carrying this TCR beta chain has only one observation. No antigen is known for it. Gene labels here are mouse ones. The read finishes 1 residue shy of the CDR3 end, and the germline J gene is used to complete it. The data are from a study of tissue T cells after allogeneic stem cell transplantation. The table came from immunoSEQ multiplex PCR; TCRdb's copy has only in-frame clones and leaves some out. The sample holds roughly 8,600 clones, 35% to 40% seen once. Germline loops: CDR1 SGHSA, CDR2 FRNQAP. V was clipped by 0 bases and J by 4 bases; unmatched bases: 5. The CDR3 sequence is 15 residues long. This sample's time point: mouse harvest day 14 after allogeneic transplant. Mouse grafts combined 10^7 T-cell-depleted bone marrow cells with 10^6 splenic CD5+ T cells. Findings of the study overall: Anatomically similar tissues had similar TCR repertoires within each patient. Alloreactivity or antigen specificity of tissue TCRs was not determined; some clones might be host cells.

The chain employs TRBV16 and TRBJ2-7; 8 positions agree with TRBD2. Sequencing was carried out using skin. The sequence was obtained from a female BALB/c mouse given C57BL/6 T cells with graft-versus-host disease after an allogeneic hematopoietic cell transplant. Partial CDR3 DNA: TGTGCAAGCAGCTTAGAGGCTGGGGGGTGGTATGAACAGTAC. It encodes CASSLEAGGWYEQY. The whole CDR3 protein is CASSLEAGGWYEQYF.